The rows below give T cell receptor beta chains drawn from one sample of a study of persistence of HIV-infected CD4 T cells. These receptors' targets are unknown. Measured with immunoSEQ multiplex PCR; TCRdb has only the in-frame clones, and not every one. The table shows 25,000 to 35,000 clones, with roughly three quarters occurring only once. The source material was CD4+ T cells sorted from PBMCs after approximately 19-hour stimulation, sampled from a patient who received antiretroviral therapy. All receptors come from an adult woman with HIV who was CMV-seropositive. CDR3s include the opening cysteine and the closing phenylalanine or tryptophan. The D gene is left open where the match is weak. Not all rows give a size; the values are once, few, many and, for expanded clones, a class.

TRBJ1-6 TRBV2 NA NA TGTGCCAGCAGCAGAACGGATTCCAGAAATTCACCCCTCCACTTT CASSRTDSRNSPLHF
TRBJ1-5 TRBV5-3 NA TRBD1 TGTGCCAGAAGCTTGGAGGACAGGACCTTGCATCAGCCCCAGCATTTT CARSLEDRTLHQPQHF
TRBJ2-4 TRBV3-1/TRBV3-2 NA NA TGTGCCAGCAGCCAAGGCCTGAACCTAGCCAAAAACATTCAGTACTTC CASSQGLNLAKNIQYF
TRBJ1-5 TRBV7-9 few NA TGTGCCAGCAGCTTCTCGACAGTCAATCAGCCCCAGCATTTT CASSFSTVNQPQHF
TRBJ2-3 TRBV19 few NA TGTGCCAGTAGTATAGAGGCAGGGAGCACAGATACGCAGTATTTT CASSIEAGSTDTQYF
TRBJ2-7 TRBV3-1/TRBV3-2 NA TRBD2 TGTGCCAGCAGCCATTATAGCGGGGGTTCGTATAGCTCCTACGAGCAGTACTTC CASSHYSGGSYSSYEQYF
TRBJ2-1 TRBV4-1 few TRBD2 TGCGCCAGCAGCTTATACGAAAGCGGGGCCAGCTCCTACAATGAGCAGTTCTTC CASSLYESGASSYNEQFF
TRBJ1-6 TRBV3-1/TRBV3-2 few NA TGTGCCAGCAGCCAGGGGGCAGACAATTCACCCCTCCACTTT CASSQGADNSPLHF
TRBJ1-5 TRBV4-1 NA NA TGCGCCAGCAGCCTTTCCGGGCCGCTGAATCAGCCCCAGCATTTT CASSLSGPLNQPQHF
TRBJ2-3 TRBV10-3 NA NA TGTGCCATCACGCGTACAACGGCAGATACGCAGTATTTT CAITRTTADTQYF
TRBJ1-2 TRBV25-1 NA NA TGTGCCAGCAGTGGGGCAGGACCTTCCGCCTATGGCTACACCTTC CASSGAGPSAYGYTF
TRBJ2-6 TRBV6-5 NA NA TGTGCCAGTTCACCCCGGTGGGGGGCCAACGTCCTGACTTTC CASSPRWGANVLTF
TRBJ2-6 TRBV27 NA TRBD1 TGTGCCAGCAGACAGGGGTCCCGTGGGGCCAACGTCCTGACTTTC CASRQGSRGANVLTF
TRBJ1-3 TRBV5-6 NA NA TGTGCCAGCAGCCGCTTACCCCAGGGAAACACCATATATTTT CASSRLPQGNTIYF
TRBJ2-2 TRBV6-4 few NA TGTGCCAGCAGTGATATCCCGACCGGGGAGCTGTTTTTT CASSDIPTGELFF
TRBJ2-5 TRBV2 NA NA TGTGCCAGCAGCGGGGACAACCAAGAGACCCAGTACTTC CASSGDNQETQYF
TRBJ2-3 TRBV9 NA TRBD2 TGTGCCAGCAGCGTAGCGTTATTAGCGGGGGGGCCCGAGGCAGATACGCAGTATTTT CASSVALLAGGPEADTQYF
TRBJ1-1 TRBV30 NA NA TGTGCCTGGAGCCAGACTGGCAGGGGCACTGAAGCTTTCTTT CAWSQTGRGTEAFF
TRBJ1-4 TRBV7-2 NA TRBD1 TGTGCCAGCAGCCCCCAGCCGGGACAGGCTGAAAAACTGTTTTTT CASSPQPGQAEKLFF
TRBJ1-6 TRBV6-5 NA TRBD1 TGTGCCAGCAGTTACTCGCGACAGGGGGCTAATTCACCCCTCCACTTT CASSYSRQGANSPLHF
TRBJ1-1 TRBV16 NA NA TGTGCCAGCAGCCAATCGGTGAACACTGAAGCTTTCTTT CASSQSVNTEAFF
TRBJ1-2 TRBV7-3 NA NA TGTGCCAGCAGGGGGGGCGAATCCTTTTATGGCTACACCTTC CASRGGESFYGYTF
TRBJ1-6 TRBV5-1 NA NA TGCGCCAGCAGCTTGGGCGGGGAGGGGCGTAATTCACCCCTCCACTTT CASSLGGEGRNSPLHF
TRBJ2-2 TRBV30 NA NA TGTGCCTGGAGTGTAGGGTTTGCAGGGCGAACCGGGGAGCTGTTTTTT CAWSVGFAGRTGELFF
TRBJ1-3 TRBV19 few NA TGTGCCAGTAGCAGACAAGCCGCAGGGGTCGGAAACACCATATATTTT CASSRQAAGVGNTIYF
TRBJ2-5 TRBV6-5 NA TRBD2 TGTGCCAGCATCCGGGGGGGAGAGGGCGAGACCCAGTACTTC CASIRGGEGETQYF
TRBJ1-3 TRBV10-2 NA TRBD1 TGCGCCAGCAGTGAGGGTCGACAGGGGAGATCTGGAAACACCATATATTTT CASSEGRQGRSGNTIYF
TRBJ1-1 TRBV6-2/TRBV6-3 NA TRBD1 TGTGCCAGCAGTTCATGGACAGGGACCCCTGAAGCTTTCTTT CASSSWTGTPEAFF
TRBJ1-1 TRBV5-1 few NA TGCGCCAGCAGCTTAGGCGGGGGACGGTCGGGTTCGACCGTTTTGAACACTGAAGCTTTCTTT CASSLGGGRSGSTVLNTEAFF
TRBJ2-7 TRBV10-2 NA NA TGCGCCAGCAGTGATAGGCGGGACACCCCGCTAGAGTACTTC CASSDRRDTPLEYF
TRBJ1-2 TRBV5-6 NA NA TGTGCCAGCAGCCTCCGGGGGGCGGGGATATCTAGGGGCTACACCTTC CASSLRGAGISRGYTF
TRBJ1-3 TRBV9 NA TRBD1 TGTGCCAGCAGCGTAACAGGGGGGCCCAGCTCTGGAAACACCATATATTTT CASSVTGGPSSGNTIYF
TRBJ1-4 TRBV7-2 few NA TGTGCCAGCGGCTTGGGGGGGAACAATGAAAAACTGTTTTTT CASGLGGNNEKLFF
TRBJ1-1 TRBV19 NA TRBD1 TGTGCCAGTAGTCCCAGGGGGTTTGACACTGAAGCTTTCTTT CASSPRGFDTEAFF
TRBJ2-2 TRBV5-5 NA NA TGTGCCAGCAGCTTAAGGGAGGCGAACACCGGGGAGCTGTTTTTT CASSLREANTGELFF
TRBJ2-5 TRBV6-5 NA TRBD2 TGTGCCAGCAGTTCCGGGACTAGCGGTTCAGAGACCCAGTACTTC CASSSGTSGSETQYF
TRBJ2-1 TRBV11-3 NA TRBD2 TGTGCCAGCAGCTTGGGGTTAGCGGGGGGATACAATGAGCAGTTCTTC CASSLGLAGGYNEQFF
TRBJ2-3 TRBV30 NA NA TGTGCCTGGAACTTTGGACTCACAGATACGCAGTATTTT CAWNFGLTDTQYF
TRBJ2-1 TRBV15 NA TRBD2 TGTGCCACCAGCAGCCGACAGCGGGGGAACAATGAGCAGTTCTTC CATSSRQRGNNEQFF
TRBJ2-2 TRBV9 NA NA TGTGCCAGCACCTCAGGGTGGTCCGGGGAGCTGTTTTTT CASTSGWSGELFF
TRBJ1-6 TRBV12-5 NA NA TGTGCTAGTGGTTGGGGACGGGAGGGATCACCCCTCCACTTT CASGWGREGSPLHF
TRBJ1-1 TRBV19 once NA TGTGCCGCCGCTGGCGGATTGAACACTGAAGCTTTCTTT CAAAGGLNTEAFF
TRBJ1-6 TRBV5-1 few NA TGCGCCAGCAGCTTGGCCGAGGCAGGGAATTCACCCCTCCACTTT CASSLAEAGNSPLHF
TRBJ2-5 TRBV7-9 NA TRBD1 TGTGCCAGCAGCTTTTCCCCCGGACAGGGACCCGAAGAGACCCAGTACTTC CASSFSPGQGPEETQYF
TRBJ2-3 TRBV5-1 NA TRBD2 TGCGCCAGCAGCCCGGGACTAGCCGGGGATACGCAGTATTTT CASSPGLAGDTQYF